The sequence of this T cell receptor (beta chain) was determined in a study of blood T cell repertoires in COVID-19. Study at large: PBMCs, B-cell-depleted T cells, or T cells were the source of the cDNA or gDNA that made up the material.

Germline assignment: CDR1 MGHRA and CDR2 YSYEKL. The CDR3 is made up of 15 amino acids. Trimming left V 0 bases short and J 9 bases short, with 15 bases between. As originally analysed: Quantification of nucleated cells was approximated via reference gene primer amplification. Measured with immunoSEQ multiplex PCR; TCRdb has only the in-frame clones, and not every one. V and J calls plus clone size are reproduced from that table; the DNA served to infer D and trimming. The profile shows roughly 140,000 clones, 70% to 85% of them singletons. The sequenced material came from peripheral blood. This receptor was obtained from a woman aged 50 to 60 with acute or convalescent COVID-19. The chain uses TRBV4-1 and TRBJ2-1, with a possible D match to TRBD2 (5 bases). The CDR3 nucleotides are TGCGCCAGCAGCCAAGACCTAGCCGGCCCCCTTGAGCAGTTCTTC. Protein product: CASSQDLAGPLEQFF.